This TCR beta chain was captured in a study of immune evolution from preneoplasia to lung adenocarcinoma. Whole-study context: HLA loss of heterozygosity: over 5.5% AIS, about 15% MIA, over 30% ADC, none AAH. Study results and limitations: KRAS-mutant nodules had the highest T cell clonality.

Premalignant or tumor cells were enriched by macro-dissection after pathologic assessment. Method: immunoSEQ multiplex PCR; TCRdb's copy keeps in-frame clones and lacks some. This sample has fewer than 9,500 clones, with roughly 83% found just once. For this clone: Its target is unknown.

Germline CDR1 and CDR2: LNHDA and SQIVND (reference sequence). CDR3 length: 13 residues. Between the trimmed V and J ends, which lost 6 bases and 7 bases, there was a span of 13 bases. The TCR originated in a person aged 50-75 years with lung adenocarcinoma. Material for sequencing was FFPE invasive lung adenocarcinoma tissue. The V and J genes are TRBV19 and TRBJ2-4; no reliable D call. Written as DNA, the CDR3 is TGTGCCAGTAGACCCTGGGTGGGGAACATTCAGTACTTC. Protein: CASRPWVGNIQYF.